This paragraph reports one T cell receptor beta chain. The V gene's germline CDR1 is SGDLS and CDR2 YYNGEE. The length of the CDR3 is 13 residues. Trimming cost V 4 bases and J 1 base, with 8 bases left between them. The sample comes from a study of OX40 agonist ivuxolimab in advanced cancers. Using immunoSEQ multiplex PCR, the repertoire was profiled, and TCRdb retains in-frame clones only, with some absent. Counted here are about 89,000 clones, about 86% occurring once; the ten biggest clones make up approximately 6.5%. The gene calls are TRBV9 and TRBJ1-1; D not resolved. The sequences come from CD4+ or CD8+ T cells sorted from blood, collected in a trial of the OX40 agonist ivuxolimab. The receptor was isolated from an adult with an advanced solid tumor such as melanoma, head and neck, liver or kidney cancer. CDR3 residues: CASSPRWNTEAFF. CDR3 in DNA: TGTGCCAGCAGCCCGAGGTGGAACACTGAAGCTTTCTTT.